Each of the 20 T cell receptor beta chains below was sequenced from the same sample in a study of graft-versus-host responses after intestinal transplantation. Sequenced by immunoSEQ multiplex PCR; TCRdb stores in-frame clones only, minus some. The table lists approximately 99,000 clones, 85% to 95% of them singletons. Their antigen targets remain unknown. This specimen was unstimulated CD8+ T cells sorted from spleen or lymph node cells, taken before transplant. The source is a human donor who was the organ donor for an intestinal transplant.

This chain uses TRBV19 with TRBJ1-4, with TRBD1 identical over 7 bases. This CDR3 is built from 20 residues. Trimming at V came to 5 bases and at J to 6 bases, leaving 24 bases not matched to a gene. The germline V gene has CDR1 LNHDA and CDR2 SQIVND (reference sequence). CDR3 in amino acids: CASSPLIQQGLMNKDEKLFF. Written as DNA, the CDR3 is TGTGCCAGTAGTCCGCTAATTCAACAGGGGCTTATGAACAAAGATGAAAAACTGTTTTTT.

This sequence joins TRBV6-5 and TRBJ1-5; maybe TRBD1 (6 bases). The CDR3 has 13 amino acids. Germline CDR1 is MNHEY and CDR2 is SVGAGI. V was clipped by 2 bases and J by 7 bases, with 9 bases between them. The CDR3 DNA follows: TGTGCCAGCAGTTACGGGGGCAGCCAGCCCCAGCATTTT. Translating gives CASSYGGSQPQHF.

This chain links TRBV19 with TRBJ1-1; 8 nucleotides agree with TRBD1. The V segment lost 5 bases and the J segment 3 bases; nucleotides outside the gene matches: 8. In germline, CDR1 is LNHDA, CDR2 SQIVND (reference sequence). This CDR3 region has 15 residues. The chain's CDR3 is CASSGRTGLDTEAFF. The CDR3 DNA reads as TGTGCCAGTAGTGGGAGGACAGGGTTGGACACTGAAGCTTTCTTT.

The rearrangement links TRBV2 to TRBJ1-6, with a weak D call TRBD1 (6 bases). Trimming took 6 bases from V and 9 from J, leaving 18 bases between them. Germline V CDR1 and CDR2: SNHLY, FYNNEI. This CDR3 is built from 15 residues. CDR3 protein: CASSETGMVVSPLHF. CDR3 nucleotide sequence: TGTGCCAGCAGCGAAACAGGGATGGTGGTTTCACCCCTCCACTTT. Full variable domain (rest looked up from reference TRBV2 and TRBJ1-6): EPEVTQTPSHQVTQMGQEVILRCVPISNHLYFYWYRQILGQKVEFLVSFYNNEISEKSEIFDDQFSVERPDGSNFTLKIRSTKLEDSAMYFCASSETGMVVSPLHFGNGTRLTVT.

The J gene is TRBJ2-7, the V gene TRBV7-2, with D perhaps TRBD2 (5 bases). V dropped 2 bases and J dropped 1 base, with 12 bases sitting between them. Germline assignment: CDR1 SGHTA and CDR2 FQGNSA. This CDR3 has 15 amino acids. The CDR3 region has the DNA TGTGCCAGCAGCTTATATGGACTCACATCCTACGAGCAGTACTTC. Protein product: CASSLYGLTSYEQYF.

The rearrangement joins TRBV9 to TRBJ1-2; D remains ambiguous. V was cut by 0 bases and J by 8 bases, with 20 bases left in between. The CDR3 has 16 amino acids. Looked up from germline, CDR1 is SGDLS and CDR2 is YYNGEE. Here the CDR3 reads CASSVGHSGQLSGYTF. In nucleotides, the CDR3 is TGTGCCAGCAGCGTAGGCCATAGTGGGCAGCTTTCCGGCTACACCTTC.

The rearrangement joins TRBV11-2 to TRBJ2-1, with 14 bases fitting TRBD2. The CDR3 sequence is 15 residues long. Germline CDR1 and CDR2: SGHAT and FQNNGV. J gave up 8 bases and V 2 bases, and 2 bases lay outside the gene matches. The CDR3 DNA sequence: TGTGCCAGCAGCTTAACGGGACTAGCGGGAGATGAGCAGTTCTTC. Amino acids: CASSLTGLAGDEQFF.

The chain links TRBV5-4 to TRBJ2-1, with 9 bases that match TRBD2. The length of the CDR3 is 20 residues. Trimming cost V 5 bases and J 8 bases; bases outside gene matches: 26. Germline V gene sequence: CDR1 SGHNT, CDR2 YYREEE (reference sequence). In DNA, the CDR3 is TGTGCCAGCAGATCCCTAGCGGGACTTTTTAATCCGTCCATTAACGATGAGCAGTTCTTC. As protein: CASRSLAGLFNPSINDEQFF.

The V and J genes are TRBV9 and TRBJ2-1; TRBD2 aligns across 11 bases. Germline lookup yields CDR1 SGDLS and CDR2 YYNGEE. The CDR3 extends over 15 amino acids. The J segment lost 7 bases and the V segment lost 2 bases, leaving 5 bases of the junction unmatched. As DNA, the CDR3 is TGTGCCAGCAGCGTCACTAGCGGGAGTGGAAATGAGCAGTTCTTC. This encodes CASSVTSGSGNEQFF. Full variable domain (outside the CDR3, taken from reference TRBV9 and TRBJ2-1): DSGVTQTPKHLITATGQRVTLRCSPRSGDLSVYWYQQSLDQGLQFLIQYYNGEERAKGNILERFSAQQFPDLHSELNLSSLELGDSALYFCASSVTSGSGNEQFFGPGTRLTVL.

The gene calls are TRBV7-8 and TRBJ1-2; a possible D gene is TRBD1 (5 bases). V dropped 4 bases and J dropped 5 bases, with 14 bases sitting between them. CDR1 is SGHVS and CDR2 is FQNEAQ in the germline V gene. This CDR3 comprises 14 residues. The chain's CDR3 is CASSSTATTYGYTF. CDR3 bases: TGTGCCAGCAGCTCGACAGCTACAACATATGGCTACACCTTC. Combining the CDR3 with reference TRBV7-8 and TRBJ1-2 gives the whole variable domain GAGVSQSPRYKVAKRGQDVALRCDPISGHVSLFWYQQALGQGPEFLTYFQNEAQLDKSGLPSDRFFAERPEGSVSTLKIQRTQQEDSAVYLCASSSTATTYGYTFGSGTRLTVV.

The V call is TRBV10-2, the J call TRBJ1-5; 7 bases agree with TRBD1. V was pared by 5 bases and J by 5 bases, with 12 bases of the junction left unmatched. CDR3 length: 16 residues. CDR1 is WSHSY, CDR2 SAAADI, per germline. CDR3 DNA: TGCGCCAGCAGTTCATCCAGGGGGTCCCCGGATCAGCCCCAGCATTTT. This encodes CASSSSRGSPDQPQHF.

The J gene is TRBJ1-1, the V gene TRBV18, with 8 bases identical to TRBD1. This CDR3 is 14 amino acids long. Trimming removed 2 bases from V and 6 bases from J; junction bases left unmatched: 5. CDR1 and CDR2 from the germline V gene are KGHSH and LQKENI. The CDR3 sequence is CASSPKEQGAEAFF. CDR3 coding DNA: TGTGCCAGCTCACCAAAGGAACAGGGGGCTGAAGCTTTCTTT. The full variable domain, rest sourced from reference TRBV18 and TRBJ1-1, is NAGVMQNPRHLVRRRGQEARLRCSPMKGHSHVYWYRQLPEEGLKFMVYLQKENIIDESGMPKERFSAEFPKEGPSILRIQQVVRGDSAAYFCASSPKEQGAEAFFGQGTRLTVV.

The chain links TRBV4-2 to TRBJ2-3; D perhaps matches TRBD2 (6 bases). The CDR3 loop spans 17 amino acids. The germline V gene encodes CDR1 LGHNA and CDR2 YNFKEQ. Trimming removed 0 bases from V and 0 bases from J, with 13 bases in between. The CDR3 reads CASSQDRAGSSTDTQYF. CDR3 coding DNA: TGTGCCAGCAGCCAAGATCGGGCGGGGTCTAGCACAGATACGCAGTATTTT.

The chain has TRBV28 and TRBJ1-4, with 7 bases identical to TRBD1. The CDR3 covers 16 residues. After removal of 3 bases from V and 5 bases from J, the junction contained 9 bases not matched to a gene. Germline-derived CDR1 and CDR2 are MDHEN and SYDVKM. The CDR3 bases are TGTGCCAGCAGTTTGGGGACAGTAAACGGGAATGAAAAACTGTTTTTT. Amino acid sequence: CASSLGTVNGNEKLFF.

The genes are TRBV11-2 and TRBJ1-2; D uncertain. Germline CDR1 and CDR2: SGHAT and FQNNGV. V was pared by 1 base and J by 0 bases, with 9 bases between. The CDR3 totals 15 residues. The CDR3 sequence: CASSLGRRTNYGYTF. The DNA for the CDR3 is TGTGCCAGCAGCTTAGGGAGGAGGACTAACTATGGCTACACCTTC.

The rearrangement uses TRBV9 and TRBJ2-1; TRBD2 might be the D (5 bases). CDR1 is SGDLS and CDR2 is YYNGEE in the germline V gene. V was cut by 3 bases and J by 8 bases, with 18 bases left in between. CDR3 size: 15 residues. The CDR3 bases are TGTGCCAGCAGCGCCTACGGGGTGAAAGCAGATGAGCAGTTCTTC. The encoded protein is CASSAYGVKADEQFF.

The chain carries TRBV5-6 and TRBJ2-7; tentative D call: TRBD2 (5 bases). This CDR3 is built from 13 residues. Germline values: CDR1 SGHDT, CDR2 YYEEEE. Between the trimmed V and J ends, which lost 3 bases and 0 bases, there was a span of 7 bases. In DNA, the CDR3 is TGTGCCAGCAGCTCCGGGGTCTCCTACGAGCAGTACTTC. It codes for CASSSGVSYEQYF. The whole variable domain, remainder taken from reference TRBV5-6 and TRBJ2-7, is DAGVTQSPTHLIKTRGQQVTLRCSPKSGHDTVSWYQQALGQGPQFIFQYYEEEERQRGNFPDRFSGHQFPNYSSELNVNALLLGDSALYLCASSSGVSYEQYFGPGTRLTVT.

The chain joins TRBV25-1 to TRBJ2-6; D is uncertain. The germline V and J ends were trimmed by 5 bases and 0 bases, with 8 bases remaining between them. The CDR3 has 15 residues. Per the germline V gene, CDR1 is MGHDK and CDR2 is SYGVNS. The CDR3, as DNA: TGTGCCAGCAGTTACGGTTACTCTGGGGCCAACGTCCTGACTTTC. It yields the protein CASSYGYSGANVLTF.

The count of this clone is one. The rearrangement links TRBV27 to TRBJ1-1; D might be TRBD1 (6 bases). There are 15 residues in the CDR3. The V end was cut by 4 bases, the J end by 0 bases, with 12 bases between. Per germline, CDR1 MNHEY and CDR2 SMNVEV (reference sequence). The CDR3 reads CASSSAGAMNTEAFF. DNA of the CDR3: TGTGCCAGCAGTTCGGCAGGGGCCATGAACACTGAAGCTTTCTTT.

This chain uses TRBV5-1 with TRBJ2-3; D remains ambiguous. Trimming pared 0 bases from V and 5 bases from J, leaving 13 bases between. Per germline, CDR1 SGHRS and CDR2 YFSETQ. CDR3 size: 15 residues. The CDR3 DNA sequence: TGCGCCAGCAGCTTGGAGACACCCTCAGTAGATACGCAGTATTTT. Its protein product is CASSLETPSVDTQYF.